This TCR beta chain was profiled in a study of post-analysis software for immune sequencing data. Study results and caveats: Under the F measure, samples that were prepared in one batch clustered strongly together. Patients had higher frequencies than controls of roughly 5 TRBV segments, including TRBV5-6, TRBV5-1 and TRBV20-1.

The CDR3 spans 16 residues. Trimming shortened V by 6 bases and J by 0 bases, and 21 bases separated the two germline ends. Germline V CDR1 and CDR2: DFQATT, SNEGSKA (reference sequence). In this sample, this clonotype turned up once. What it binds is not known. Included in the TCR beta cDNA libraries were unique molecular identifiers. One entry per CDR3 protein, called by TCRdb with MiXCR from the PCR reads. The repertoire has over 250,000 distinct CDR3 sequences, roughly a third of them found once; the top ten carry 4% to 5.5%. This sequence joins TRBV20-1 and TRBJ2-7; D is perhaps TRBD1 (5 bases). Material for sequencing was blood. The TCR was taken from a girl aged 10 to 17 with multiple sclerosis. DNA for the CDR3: TGCAGTGCCGACAGACTGGGCGGCTCCAGCTCCTACGAGCAGTACTTC. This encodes CSADRLGGSSSYEQYF.